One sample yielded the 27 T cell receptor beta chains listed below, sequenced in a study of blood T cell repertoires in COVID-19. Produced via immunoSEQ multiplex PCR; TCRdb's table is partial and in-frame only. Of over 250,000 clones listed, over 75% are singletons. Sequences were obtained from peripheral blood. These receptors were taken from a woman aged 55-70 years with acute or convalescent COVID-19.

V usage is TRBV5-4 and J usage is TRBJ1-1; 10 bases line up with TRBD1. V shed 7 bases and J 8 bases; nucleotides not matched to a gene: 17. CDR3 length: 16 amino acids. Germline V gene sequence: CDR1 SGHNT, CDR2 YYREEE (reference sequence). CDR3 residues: CASQAWIGDRGSEAFF. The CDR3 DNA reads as TGTGCCAGCCAAGCTTGGATCGGGGACAGGGGATCGGAAGCTTTCTTT.

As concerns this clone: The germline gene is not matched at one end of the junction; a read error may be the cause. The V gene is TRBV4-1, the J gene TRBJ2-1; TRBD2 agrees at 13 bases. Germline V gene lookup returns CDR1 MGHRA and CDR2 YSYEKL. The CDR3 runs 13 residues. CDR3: CASSQTGLAGVLF. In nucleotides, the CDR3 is TGCGCCAGCAGCCAAACCGGACTAGCGGGAGTGCTCTTC.

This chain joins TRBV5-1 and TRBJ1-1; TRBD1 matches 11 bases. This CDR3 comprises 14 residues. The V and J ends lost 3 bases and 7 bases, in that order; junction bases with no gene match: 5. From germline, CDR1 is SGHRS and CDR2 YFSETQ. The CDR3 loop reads CASSWTGGRGEAFF. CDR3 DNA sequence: TGCGCCAGCAGCTGGACAGGGGGCAGAGGTGAAGCTTTCTTT.

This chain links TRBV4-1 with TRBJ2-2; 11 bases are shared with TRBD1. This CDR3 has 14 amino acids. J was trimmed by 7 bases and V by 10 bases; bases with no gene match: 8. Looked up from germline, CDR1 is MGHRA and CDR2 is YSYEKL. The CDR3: CATGQGAHDGELFF. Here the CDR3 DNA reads TGCGCCACCGGACAGGGGGCGCATGACGGGGAGCTGTTTTTT.

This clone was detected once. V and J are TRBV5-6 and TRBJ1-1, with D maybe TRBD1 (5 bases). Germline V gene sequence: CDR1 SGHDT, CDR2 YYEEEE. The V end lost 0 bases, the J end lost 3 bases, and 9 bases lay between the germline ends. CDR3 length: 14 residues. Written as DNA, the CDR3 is TGTGCCAGCAGCTTGGGGTGGGGCGACACTGAAGCTTTCTTT. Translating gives CASSLGWGDTEAFF.

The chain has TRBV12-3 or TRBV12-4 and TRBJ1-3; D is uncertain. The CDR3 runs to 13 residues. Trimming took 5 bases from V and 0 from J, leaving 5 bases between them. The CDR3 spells CASSLASGNTIYF. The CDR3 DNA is TGTGCCAGCAGTCTGGCCTCTGGAAACACCATATATTTT.

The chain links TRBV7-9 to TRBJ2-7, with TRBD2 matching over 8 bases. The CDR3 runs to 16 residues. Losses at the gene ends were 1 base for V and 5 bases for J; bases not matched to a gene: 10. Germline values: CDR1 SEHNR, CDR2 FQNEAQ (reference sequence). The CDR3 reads CASSLEAASGLHEQYF. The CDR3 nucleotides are TGTGCCAGCAGCTTAGAAGCGGCTAGCGGGTTGCACGAGCAGTACTTC.

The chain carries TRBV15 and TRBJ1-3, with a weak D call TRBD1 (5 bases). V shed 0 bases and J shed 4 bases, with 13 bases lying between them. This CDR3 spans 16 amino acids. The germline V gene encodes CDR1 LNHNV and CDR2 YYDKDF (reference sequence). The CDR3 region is CATSRDWGGSGNTIYF. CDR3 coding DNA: TGTGCCACCAGCAGAGATTGGGGGGGATCCGGAAACACCATATATTTT.

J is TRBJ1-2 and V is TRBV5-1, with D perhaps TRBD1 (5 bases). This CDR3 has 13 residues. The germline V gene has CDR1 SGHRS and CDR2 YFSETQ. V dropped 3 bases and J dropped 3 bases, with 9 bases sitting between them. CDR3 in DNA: TGCGCCAGCAGCTCGACAGAATACTATGGCTACACCTTC. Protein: CASSSTEYYGYTF.

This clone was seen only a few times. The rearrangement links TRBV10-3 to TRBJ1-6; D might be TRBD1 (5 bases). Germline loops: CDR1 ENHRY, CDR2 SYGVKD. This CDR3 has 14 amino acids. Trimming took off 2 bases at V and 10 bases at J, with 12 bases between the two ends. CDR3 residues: CAISETGVGSPLHF. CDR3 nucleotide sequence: TGTGCCATCAGTGAGACGGGGGTAGGCTCACCCCTCCACTTT.

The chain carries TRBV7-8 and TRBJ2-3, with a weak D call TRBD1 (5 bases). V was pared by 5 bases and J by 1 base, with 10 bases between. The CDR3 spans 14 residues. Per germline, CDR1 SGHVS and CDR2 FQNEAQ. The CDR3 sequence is CASSGLRGTDTQYF. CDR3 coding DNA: TGTGCCAGCAGCGGCCTCAGGGGCACAGATACGCAGTATTTT.

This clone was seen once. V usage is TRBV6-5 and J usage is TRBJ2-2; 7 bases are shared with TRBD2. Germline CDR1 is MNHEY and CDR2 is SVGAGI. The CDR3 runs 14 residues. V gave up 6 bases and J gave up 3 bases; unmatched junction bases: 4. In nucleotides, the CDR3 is TGTGCCAGCAGGCAGGGAGGGGACACCGGGGAGCTGTTTTTT. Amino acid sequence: CASRQGGDTGELFF.

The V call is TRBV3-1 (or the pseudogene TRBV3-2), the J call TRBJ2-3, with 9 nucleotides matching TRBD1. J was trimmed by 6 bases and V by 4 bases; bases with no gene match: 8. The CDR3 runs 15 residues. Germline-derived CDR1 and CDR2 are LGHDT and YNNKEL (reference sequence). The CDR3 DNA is TGTGCCAGCAGCCTCGGGACAGGGTATTCGGATACGCAGTATTTT. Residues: CASSLGTGYSDTQYF.

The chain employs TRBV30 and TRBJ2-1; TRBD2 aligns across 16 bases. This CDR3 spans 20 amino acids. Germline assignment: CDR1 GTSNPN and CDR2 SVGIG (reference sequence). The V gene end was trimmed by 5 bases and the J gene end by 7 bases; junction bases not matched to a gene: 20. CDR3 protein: CAWGPGVPGLAGGPSNEQFF. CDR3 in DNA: TGTGCCTGGGGCCCAGGGGTCCCGGGACTAGCGGGAGGGCCCTCGAATGAGCAGTTCTTC.

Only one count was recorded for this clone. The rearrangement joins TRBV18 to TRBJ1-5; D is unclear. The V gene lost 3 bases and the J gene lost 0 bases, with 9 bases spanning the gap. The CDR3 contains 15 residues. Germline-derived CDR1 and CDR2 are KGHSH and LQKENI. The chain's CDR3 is CASSPITSSNQPQHF. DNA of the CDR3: TGTGCCAGCTCACCGATCACGAGTAGCAATCAGCCCCAGCATTTT.

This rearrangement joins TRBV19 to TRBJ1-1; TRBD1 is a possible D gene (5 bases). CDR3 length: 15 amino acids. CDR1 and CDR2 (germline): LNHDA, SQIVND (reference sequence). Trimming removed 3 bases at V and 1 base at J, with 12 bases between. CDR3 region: CASSIGAQGNTEAFF. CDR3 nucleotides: TGTGCCAGTAGTATTGGGGCCCAAGGGAACACTGAAGCTTTCTTT.

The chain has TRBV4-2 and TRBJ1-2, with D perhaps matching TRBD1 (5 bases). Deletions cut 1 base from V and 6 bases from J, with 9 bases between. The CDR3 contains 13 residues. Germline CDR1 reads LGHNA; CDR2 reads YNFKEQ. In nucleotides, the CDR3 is TGTGCCAGCAGCCAAGCAGGGTCGGATGGCTACACCTTC. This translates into CASSQAGSDGYTF.

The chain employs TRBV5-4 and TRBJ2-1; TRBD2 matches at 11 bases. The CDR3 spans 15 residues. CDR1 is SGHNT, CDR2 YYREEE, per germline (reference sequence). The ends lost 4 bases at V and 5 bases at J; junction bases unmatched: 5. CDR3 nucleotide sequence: TGTGCCAGCAGCGCCGGACTAGCGGGTAACAATGAGCAGTTCTTC. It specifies CASSAGLAGNNEQFF.

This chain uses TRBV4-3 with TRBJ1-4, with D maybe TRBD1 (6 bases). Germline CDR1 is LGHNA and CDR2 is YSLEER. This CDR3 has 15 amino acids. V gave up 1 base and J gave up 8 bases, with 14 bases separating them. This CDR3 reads CASSQGQGLREKLFF. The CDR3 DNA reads TGCGCCAGCAGCCAAGGTCAGGGGTTAAGAGAAAAACTGTTTTTT.

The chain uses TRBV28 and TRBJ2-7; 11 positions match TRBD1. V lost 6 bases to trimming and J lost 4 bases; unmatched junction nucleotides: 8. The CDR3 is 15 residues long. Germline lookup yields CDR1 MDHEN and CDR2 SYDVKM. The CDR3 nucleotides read TGTGCCAGCAGCGACGGACAGGGGGCTCGTTACGAGCAGTACTTC. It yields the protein CASSDGQGARYEQYF.

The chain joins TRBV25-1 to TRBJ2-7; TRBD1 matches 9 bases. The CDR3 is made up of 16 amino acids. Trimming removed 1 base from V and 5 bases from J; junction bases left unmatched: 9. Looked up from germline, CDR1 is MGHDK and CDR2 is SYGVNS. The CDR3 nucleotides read TGTGCCAGCAGTGAATTCGGGGGGACAGGGAGCCACGAGCAGTACTTC. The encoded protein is CASSEFGGTGSHEQYF.

CDR3 sequence reads: CATAPTAGGSTDTQYF. The CDR3 DNA reads TGTGCCACCGCCCCTACCGCGGGGGGGAGCACAGATACGCAGTATTTT. This sequence joins TRBV10-3 and TRBJ2-3; TRBD2 matches at 9 bases. V lost 10 bases and J lost 0; bases outside the gene matches: 11. The CDR3 extends over 16 amino acids. Germline V gene sequence: CDR1 ENHRY, CDR2 SYGVKD.

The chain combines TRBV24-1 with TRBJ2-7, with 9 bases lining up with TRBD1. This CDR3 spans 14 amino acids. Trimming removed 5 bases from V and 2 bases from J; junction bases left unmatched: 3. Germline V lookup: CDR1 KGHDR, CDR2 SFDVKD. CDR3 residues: CATSVRDRAYEQYF. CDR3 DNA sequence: TGTGCCACCAGTGTAAGGGACAGGGCCTACGAGCAGTACTTC.

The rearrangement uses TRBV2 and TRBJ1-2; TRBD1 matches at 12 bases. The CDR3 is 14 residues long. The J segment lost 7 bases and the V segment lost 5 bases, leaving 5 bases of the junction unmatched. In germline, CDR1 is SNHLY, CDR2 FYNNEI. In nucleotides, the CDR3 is TGTGCCAGCAGTCCGGGACAGGGGGCCGGTGGCTACACCTTC. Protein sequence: CASSPGQGAGGYTF.

CDR3 protein: CASSLSGRAITDTQYF. The CDR3 nucleotides are TGTGCCAGCAGCTTAAGCGGGAGAGCGATCACAGATACGCAGTATTTT. This chain links TRBV7-3 with TRBJ2-3; 7 bases are shared with TRBD2. Germline V lookup: CDR1 SGHTA, CDR2 FQGTGA. The CDR3 runs to 16 residues. Trimming cost V 1 base and J 2 bases; bases outside gene matches: 6.

The CDR3, as DNA: TGTGCCAGCAGTTACATGGCGGGAGGCCAAGATACGCAGTATTTT. Its protein is CASSYMAGGQDTQYF. The chain has TRBV6-5 and TRBJ2-3, with TRBD2 matching 8 bases. The CDR3 sequence is 15 residues long. CDR1 is MNHEY and CDR2 is SVGAGI in the germline V gene. V lost 2 bases, J lost 5 bases, and 6 bases stayed unmatched.

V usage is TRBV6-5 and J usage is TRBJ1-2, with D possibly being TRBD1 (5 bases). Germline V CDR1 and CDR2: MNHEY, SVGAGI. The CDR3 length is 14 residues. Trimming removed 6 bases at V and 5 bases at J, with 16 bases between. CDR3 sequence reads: CASRISLGQYGYTF. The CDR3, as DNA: TGTGCCAGCAGAATATCCCTAGGACAATATGGCTACACCTTC.